This T cell receptor (beta chain) originates from a study of shared clonotypes between healthy human individuals. Across the whole study: CD8 memory received one plate per donor, CD8 naive two, CD4 memory three and CD4 naive three.

The repertoire was sequenced with immunoSEQ multiplex PCR; TCRdb's copy has only in-frame clones and lacks some. The sample contains approximately 2.1 million clones, approximately 95% of which appear only once. Findings and caveats of the study: The four-donor shared clonotypes exceeded non-shared clonotypes in generation probability, with non-shared ones scoring lower.

Germline V gene lookup returns CDR1 SGDLS and CDR2 YYNGEE. This CDR3 has 15 residues. The junction had 6 bases not matched to a gene; V was cut back by 3 bases and J by 12 bases. Note on this clone: Its antigen is unknown.

Source material: naive CD4+ T cells from PBMCs. Subset: CD45RA+ positively selected. The chain has TRBV9 and TRBJ2-4, with TRBD2 identical over 16 bases. The receptor comes from a man in his late teens or twenties in good health. Some clones in this sample may be carry-over from other donors' samples. CDR3 sequence: CASSASGLAGGAQYF. Here the CDR3 DNA reads TGTGCCAGCAGCGCCTCGGGACTAGCGGGAGGGGCTCAGTACTTC.